One and the same sample provided the 21 T cell receptor beta chains below, sequenced in a study of blood T cell repertoires in COVID-19. Profiling relied on immunoSEQ multiplex PCR, and the TCRdb table lists in-frame clones only, not all of them. The table has 75,000 to 90,000 clones, around four fifths seen once. Input material: peripheral blood. The receptors shown here come from a man aged 55 to 70 with COVID-19, enrolled during active disease.

The chain employs TRBV9 and TRBJ2-2; D unclear. The germline CDR1 and CDR2 sequences are SGDLS and YYNGEE. CDR3 length: 15 amino acids. The V and J ends lost 0 bases and 5 bases respectively, with 11 bases between them. CDR3 protein: CASSVGIVPTGELFF. CDR3 DNA: TGTGCCAGCAGCGTAGGAATAGTTCCAACCGGGGAGCTGTTTTTT.

This clone was seen a few times. The chain joins TRBV25-1 to TRBJ1-3; 9 bases map to TRBD1. In germline, CDR1 is MGHDK, CDR2 SYGVNS. With 3 bases clipped from V and 0 bases from J, the junction kept 6 bases outside the gene matches. The CDR3 extends over 17 amino acids. CDR3 DNA: TGTGCCAGCAGTGAGTTGGGGGACAGGGTCTCTGGAAACACCATATATTTT. This gives the protein CASSELGDRVSGNTIYF.

The CDR3 nucleotides read TGTGCCAGCAGTTCCTTTCGGGTCTACGAGCAGTACTTC. Amino acids: CASSSFRVYEQYF. This rearrangement joins TRBV6-6 to TRBJ2-7; D ambiguous. Germline V gene lookup returns CDR1 MNHNY and CDR2 SVGAGI (reference sequence). Trimming cost V 4 bases and J 3 bases, with 10 bases left between them. The CDR3 contains 13 residues.

The chain uses TRBV9 and TRBJ1-6; D is perhaps TRBD1 (5 bases). Germline values: CDR1 SGDLS, CDR2 YYNGEE. Deletions cut 2 bases from V and 7 bases from J, with 16 bases between. This CDR3 has 16 amino acids. The DNA for the CDR3 is TGTGCCAGCAGCGTTGAGCCAGGGCGGGGAAATTCACCCCTCCACTTT. Its translation is CASSVEPGRGNSPLHF.

The rearrangement links TRBV11-3 to TRBJ1-6, with D possibly matching TRBD1 (5 bases). This CDR3 contains 15 residues. Trimming took off 5 bases at V and 0 bases at J, with 8 bases between the two ends. Per the germline V gene, CDR1 is SGHNT and CDR2 is YENEEA. CDR3 sequence (DNA): TGTGCCAGCAGCGTCGACAGCTCCTATAATTCACCCCTCCACTTT. Its protein product is CASSVDSSYNSPLHF.

The chain has TRBV19 and TRBJ1-4; D is ambiguous. This CDR3 is 14 amino acids long. The V and J ends lost 3 bases and 6 bases respectively, with 11 bases between them. The germline V gene has CDR1 LNHDA and CDR2 SQIVND (reference sequence). CDR3 residues: CASSIGERYEKLFF. The CDR3, as DNA: TGTGCCAGTAGTATCGGGGAGAGGTATGAAAAACTGTTTTTT.

This chain links TRBV11-2 with TRBJ2-7; 7 bases fit TRBD2. The CDR3 sequence is 15 residues long. The germline V gene encodes CDR1 SGHAT and CDR2 FQNNGV. V dropped 5 bases and J dropped 0; count of bases not matched to a gene: 7. The DNA for the CDR3 is TGTGCCAGCAGCCCTACGGGCGGGAGCTCCTACGAGCAGTACTTC. This encodes CASSPTGGSSYEQYF. Full variable domain (missing parts from reference TRBV11-2 and TRBJ2-7): EAGVAQSPRYKIIEKRQSVAFWCNPISGHATLYWYQQILGQGPKLLIQFQNNGVVDDSQLPKDRFSAERLKGVDSTLKIQPAKLEDSAVYLCASSPTGGSSYEQYFGPGTRLTVT.

The chain employs TRBV6-1 and TRBJ2-5, with TRBD2 matching over 12 bases. The junction had 5 bases not matched to a gene; V was cut back by 3 bases and J by 3 bases. The CDR3 runs 16 residues. CDR1 and CDR2 from the germline V gene are MNHNS and SASEGT. The CDR3 region is CASSEVTSGGKETQYF. Here the CDR3 DNA reads TGTGCCAGCAGTGAGGTGACTAGCGGGGGCAAAGAGACCCAGTACTTC.

The CDR3, as DNA: TGCGCCAGCAGCTTGGGGGACTATAGCCATGGTAATGAAAAACTGTTTTTT. Translation: CASSLGDYSHGNEKLFF. The chain employs TRBV5-1 and TRBJ1-4; possible D gene TRBD1, 5 bases. CDR1 SGHRS and CDR2 YFSETQ come from the germline V gene. The CDR3 covers 17 residues. Trimming removed 0 bases from V and 4 bases from J, with 16 bases in between.

The chain carries TRBV18 and TRBJ1-1; TRBD1 agrees at 7 bases. After removal of 6 bases from V and 8 bases from J, the junction contained 9 bases not matched to a gene. The CDR3 totals 13 residues. The germline CDR1 and CDR2 sequences are KGHSH and LQKENI. The CDR3 protein is CASSPGQTNEAFF. In nucleotides, the CDR3 is TGTGCCAGCTCGCCGGGACAGACTAACGAAGCTTTCTTT.

The chain joins TRBV10-3 to TRBJ2-7; 8 bases map to TRBD1. Germline trimming cut 6 bases from V and 3 bases from J; bases unmatched to any gene: 4. The V gene's germline CDR1 is ENHRY and CDR2 SYGVKD. The CDR3 consists of 13 residues. The CDR3 DNA sequence: TGTGCCATCAGCAAGGGACAGGACTACGAGCAGTACTTC. Translated: CAISKGQDYEQYF.

The rearrangement joins TRBV6-1 to TRBJ2-5; 8 bases map to TRBD2. Unmatched junction bases numbered 4, after V lost 3 bases and J lost 7 bases. Germline CDR1 MNHNS, CDR2 SASEGT. The CDR3 consists of 13 residues. The CDR3 sequence: CASSDSGVGTQYF. The DNA of the CDR3 is TGTGCCAGCAGTGATAGCGGGGTTGGGACCCAGTACTTC.

The chain carries TRBV2 and TRBJ1-5; D gene unclear. Germline-derived CDR1 and CDR2 are SNHLY and FYNNEI. CDR3 length: 13 amino acids. Trimming cost V 4 bases and J 6 bases, with 10 bases left between them. The CDR3 DNA is TGTGCCAGCAGTGTTGCAGGCCCTCAGCCCCAGCATTTT. Translated: CASSVAGPQPQHF.

V is TRBV6-5 and J is TRBJ1-3; D is perhaps TRBD1 (5 bases). Germline loops: CDR1 MNHEY, CDR2 SVGAGI. The CDR3 consists of 11 residues. CDR3 in DNA: TGTGCGGGGGGGTCTGGAAACACCATATATTTT. It yields the protein CAGGSGNTIYF.

The chain links TRBV12-5 to TRBJ2-7, with 8 positions matching TRBD2. CDR1 and CDR2 from the germline V gene are LGHNT and FRNRAP. The CDR3 is 15 amino acids. J lost 4 bases, V lost 6 bases, and 11 bases had no gene match. CDR3 nucleotide sequence: TGTGCTAGTGGAGCCGGGGGGGTCTTAAAGTACGAGCAGTACTTC. Residues: CASGAGGVLKYEQYF.

This clone has only a few counts. The chain employs TRBV6-5 and TRBJ1-2, with D unclear. Between the trimmed V and J ends, which lost 6 bases and 6 bases, there was a span of 11 bases. The CDR3 is 12 residues long. Germline-derived CDR1 and CDR2 are MNHEY and SVGAGI. In DNA, the CDR3 is TGTGCCAGCAGCAAAACCCAGGATGGCTACACCTTC. This sequence encodes CASSKTQDGYTF.

The rearrangement joins TRBV2 to TRBJ2-7, with D tentatively TRBD2 (6 bases). Trimming cost V 6 bases and J 3 bases, with 9 bases left between them. CDR3 length: 12 residues. Germline CDR1 is SNHLY and CDR2 is FYNNEI. CDR3 DNA sequence: TGTGCCAGCAGGGTGACTAGCTACGAGCAGTACTTC. This sequence encodes CASRVTSYEQYF.

This chain connects TRBV11-3 to TRBJ2-1; TRBD2 matches 10 bases. Germline values: CDR1 SGHNT, CDR2 YENEEA. Losses at the gene ends were 1 base for V and 2 bases for J; bases not matched to a gene: 11. This CDR3 is 19 amino acids long. The CDR3 DNA reads as TGTGCCAGCAGCTTAGGATCCCTAGCGGGAGCAGGAGCCTACAATGAGCAGTTCTTC. Translation gives CASSLGSLAGAGAYNEQFF.

V gene TRBV18 combines with J gene TRBJ2-7, with TRBD1 as a possible D gene (5 bases). Germline V gene data show CDR1 as KGHSH and CDR2 as LQKENI. V was cut by 3 bases and J by 4 bases, with 7 bases left in between. The CDR3 sequence is 12 residues long. This chain's CDR3 is CASSPKGYEQYF. DNA of the CDR3: TGTGCCAGCTCACCGAAGGGGTACGAGCAGTACTTC.

This chain joins TRBV6-5 and TRBJ2-7, with 8 bases aligning to TRBD1. Germline assignment: CDR1 MNHEY and CDR2 SVGAGI. The length of the CDR3 is 14 residues. After removal of 8 bases from V and 3 bases from J, the junction contained 9 bases not matched to a gene. CDR3 in amino acids: CASRFLTGDYEQYF. Written as DNA, the CDR3 is TGTGCCAGCCGATTCCTGACAGGGGACTACGAGCAGTACTTC.

The rearrangement joins TRBV3-1 (or the pseudogene TRBV3-2) to TRBJ2-5; 10 bases are shared with TRBD2. This CDR3 is built from 17 residues. Germline CDR1 is LGHDT and CDR2 is YNNKEL (reference sequence). Trimming removed 0 bases from V and 2 bases from J; junction bases left unmatched: 6. CDR3 amino acids: CASSQDRSGGAQETQYF. The DNA for the CDR3 is TGTGCCAGCAGCCAAGATCGCAGCGGGGGGGCTCAAGAGACCCAGTACTTC.